This T cell receptor beta chain was captured in a study of identical twins. CDR3 length equals 16 residues. Germline V gene lookup returns CDR1 SGHNT and CDR2 YENEEA. The V gene end was trimmed by 5 bases and the J gene end by 2 bases; junction bases not matched to a gene: 6. Whole-study findings and limits: Diverse VJ usage suggested most zero-insertion clonotypes were not invariant T cells. Twin-shared out-of-frame alpha sequences showed excess low generation probability. Memory repertoires showed no such pattern, whereas abundant cord blood beta clonotypes carried fewer insertions.

A universal primer binding site was introduced by template switching. The final cDNA contained unique molecular identifiers. TCRdb called the 5' RACE reads again in MiXCR, with one record for every CDR3 protein. The data show 400,000 to 500,000 distinct CDR3 sequences, 15% to 20% seen once. In its sample, this clonotype was seen many times. The antigen is undetermined. Sequencing input: naive T cells sorted from blood. The rearrangement uses TRBV11-3 and TRBJ2-2, with TRBD1 matching over 9 bases. The sequence was obtained from a man aged 50 to 60 in good health. CDR3 residues: CASSPGTGINTGELFF. In DNA, the CDR3 is TGTGCCAGCAGCCCCGGGACAGGGATAAACACCGGGGAGCTGTTTTTT.